The sequence of this T cell receptor (beta chain) was determined in a study of OX40 agonist ivuxolimab in advanced cancers. In the study overall: An anti-OX40 (CD134) antibody with agonistic activity, ivuxolimab, was administered to patients. Cancers in dose escalation were hepatocellular, melanoma, renal cell and head and neck.

Remarks on this clone: Its matching antigen is unknown.

CDR1 and CDR2 (germline): SGHNT, YENEEA. CDR3 length equals 17 residues. Trimming cost V 4 bases and J 2 bases; bases outside gene matches: 14. Study findings and constraints: The mean number of expanded clones was higher in CD8+ T cells than in CD4+. With doses of 0.1 to 3.0 mg/kg, CD4+ and CD8+ blood T cells had undergone clonal expansion by week 6.

Some clones are missing from TCRdb's copy, which holds only in-frame ones; the method was immunoSEQ multiplex PCR. The table includes some 86,000 clones, 75% to 95% detected once. Sequences were derived from CD4+ or CD8+ T cells sorted from blood, sampled in a trial of the OX40 agonist ivuxolimab. This clonotype was sampled from an adult with an advanced solid tumor such as melanoma, head and neck, liver or kidney cancer. V usage is TRBV11-3 and J usage is TRBJ2-7, with 7 bases aligning to TRBD2. The CDR3 DNA reads TGTGCCAGCAGCTCGCGTAGAGTAGCGGGCCCAACCTACGAGCAGTACTTC. Its protein is CASSSRRVAGPTYEQYF.